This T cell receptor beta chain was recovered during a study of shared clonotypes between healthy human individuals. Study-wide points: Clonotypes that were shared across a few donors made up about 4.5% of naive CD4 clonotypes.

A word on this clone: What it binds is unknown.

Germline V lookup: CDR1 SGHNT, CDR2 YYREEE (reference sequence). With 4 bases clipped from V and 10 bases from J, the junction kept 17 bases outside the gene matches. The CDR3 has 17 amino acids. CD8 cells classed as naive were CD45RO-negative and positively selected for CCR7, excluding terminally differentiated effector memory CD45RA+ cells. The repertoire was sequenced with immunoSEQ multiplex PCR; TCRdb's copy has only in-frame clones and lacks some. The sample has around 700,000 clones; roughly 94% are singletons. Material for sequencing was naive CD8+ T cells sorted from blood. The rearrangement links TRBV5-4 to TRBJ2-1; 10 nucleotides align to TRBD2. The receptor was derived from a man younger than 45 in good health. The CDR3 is CASSDTSGMPSWLEQFF. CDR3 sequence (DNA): TGTGCCAGCAGCGATACTAGCGGGATGCCCTCTTGGTTGGAGCAGTTCTTC.